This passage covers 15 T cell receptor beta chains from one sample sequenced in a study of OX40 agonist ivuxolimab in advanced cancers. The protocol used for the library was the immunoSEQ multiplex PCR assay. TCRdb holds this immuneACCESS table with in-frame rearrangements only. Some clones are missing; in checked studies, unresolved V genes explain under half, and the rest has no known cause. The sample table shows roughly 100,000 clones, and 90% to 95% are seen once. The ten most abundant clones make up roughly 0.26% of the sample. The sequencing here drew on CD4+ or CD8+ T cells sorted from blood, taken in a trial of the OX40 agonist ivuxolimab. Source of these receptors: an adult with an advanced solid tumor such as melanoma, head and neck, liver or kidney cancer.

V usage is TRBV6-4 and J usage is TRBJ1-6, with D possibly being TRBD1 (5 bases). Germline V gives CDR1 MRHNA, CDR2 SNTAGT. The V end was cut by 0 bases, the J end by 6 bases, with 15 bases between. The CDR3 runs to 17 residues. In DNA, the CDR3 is TGTGCCAGCAGTGACTCCGGGGGAATCGGGCGTAATTCACCCCTCCACTTT. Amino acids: CASSDSGGIGRNSPLHF.

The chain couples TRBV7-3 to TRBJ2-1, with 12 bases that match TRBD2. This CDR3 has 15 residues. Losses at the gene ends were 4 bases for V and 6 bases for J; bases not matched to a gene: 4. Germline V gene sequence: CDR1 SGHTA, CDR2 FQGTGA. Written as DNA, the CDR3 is TGTGCCAGCAGCTCTAGCGGGGGGGCTTTCAATGAGCAGTTCTTC. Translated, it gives CASSSSGGAFNEQFF.

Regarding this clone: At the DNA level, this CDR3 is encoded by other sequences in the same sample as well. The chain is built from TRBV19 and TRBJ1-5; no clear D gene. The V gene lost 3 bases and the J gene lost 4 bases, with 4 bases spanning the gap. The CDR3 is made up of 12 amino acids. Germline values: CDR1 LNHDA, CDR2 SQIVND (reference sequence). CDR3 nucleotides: TGTGCCAGTAGTATGGGGAATCAGCCCCAGCATTTT. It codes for CASSMGNQPQHF.

The CDR3 reads CASSPAWDINEKLFF. The CDR3 nucleotides are TGCGCCAGCAGCCCGGCTTGGGACATCAATGAAAAACTGTTTTTT. The V and J genes are TRBV5-1 and TRBJ1-4; possible D gene TRBD1, 6 bases. Germline V lookup: CDR1 SGHRS, CDR2 YFSETQ. Trimming removed 4 bases from V and 5 bases from J, with 15 bases in between. There are 15 residues in the CDR3.

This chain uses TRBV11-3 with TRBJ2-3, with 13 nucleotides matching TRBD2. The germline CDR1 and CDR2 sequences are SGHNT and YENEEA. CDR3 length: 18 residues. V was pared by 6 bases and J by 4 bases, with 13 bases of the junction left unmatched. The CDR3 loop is CASSHKPGLAGWSDTQYF. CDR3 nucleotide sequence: TGTGCCAGCAGTCACAAACCGGGACTAGCGGGATGGTCAGATACGCAGTATTTT.

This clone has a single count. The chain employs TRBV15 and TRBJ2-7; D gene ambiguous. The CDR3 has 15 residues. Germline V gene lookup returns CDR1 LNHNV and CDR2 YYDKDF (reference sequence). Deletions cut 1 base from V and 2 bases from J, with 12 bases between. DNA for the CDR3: TGTGCCACCAGCAGAGTTTTGGCCCGAGCCTACGAGCAGTACGTC. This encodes CATSRVLARAYEQYV.

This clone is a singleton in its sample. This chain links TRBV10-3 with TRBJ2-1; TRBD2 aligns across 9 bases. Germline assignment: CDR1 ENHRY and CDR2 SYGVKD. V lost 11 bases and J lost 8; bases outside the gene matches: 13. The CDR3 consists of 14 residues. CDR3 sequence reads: CAPQERGAQYEQFF. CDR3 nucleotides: TGTGCCCCCCAGGAGCGGGGGGCCCAATATGAGCAGTTCTTC.

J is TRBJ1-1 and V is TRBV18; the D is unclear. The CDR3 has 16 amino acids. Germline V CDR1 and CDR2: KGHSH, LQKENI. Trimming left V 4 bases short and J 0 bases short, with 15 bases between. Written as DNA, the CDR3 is TGTGCCAGCTCACTACTGACGCCCGGGGTGAACACTGAAGCTTTCTTT. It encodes CASSLLTPGVNTEAFF.

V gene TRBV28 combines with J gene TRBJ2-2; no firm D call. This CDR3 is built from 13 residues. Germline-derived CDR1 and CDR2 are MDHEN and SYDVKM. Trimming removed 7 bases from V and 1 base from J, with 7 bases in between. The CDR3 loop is CASTGGNTGELFF. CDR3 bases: TGTGCCAGCACAGGCGGGAACACCGGGGAGCTGTTTTTT.

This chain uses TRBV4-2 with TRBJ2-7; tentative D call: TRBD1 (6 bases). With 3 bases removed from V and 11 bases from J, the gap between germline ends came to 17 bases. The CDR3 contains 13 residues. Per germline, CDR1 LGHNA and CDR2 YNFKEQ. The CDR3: CASSHDLRDKKYF. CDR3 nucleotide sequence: TGTGCCAGCAGCCACGACCTTCGGGACAAGAAGTACTTC.

The CDR3 DNA reads as TGTGCCAGCAGCGAGGGAGGGGCCAGTGGCTACACCTTC. It encodes CASSEGGASGYTF. The V gene is TRBV6-6, the J gene TRBJ1-2; D is perhaps TRBD1 (5 bases). CDR3 size: 13 residues. The ends were cut back, 6 bases at V and 7 bases at J, with 15 bases in the middle. Per the germline V gene, CDR1 is MNHNY and CDR2 is SVGAGI (reference sequence).

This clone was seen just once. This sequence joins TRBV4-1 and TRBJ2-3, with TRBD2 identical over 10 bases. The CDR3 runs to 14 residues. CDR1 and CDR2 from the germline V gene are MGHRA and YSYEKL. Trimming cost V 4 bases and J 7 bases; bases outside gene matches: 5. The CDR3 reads CASSPSGGVNTQYF. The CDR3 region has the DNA TGCGCCAGCAGCCCTAGCGGGGGTGTAAATACGCAGTATTTT.

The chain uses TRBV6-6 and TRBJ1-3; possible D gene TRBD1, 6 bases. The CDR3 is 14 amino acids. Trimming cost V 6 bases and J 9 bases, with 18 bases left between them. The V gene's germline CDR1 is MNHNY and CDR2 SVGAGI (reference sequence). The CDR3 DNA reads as TGTGCCAGCAGCATCGGGACGGACAGCACCACCATATATTTT. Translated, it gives CASSIGTDSTTIYF.

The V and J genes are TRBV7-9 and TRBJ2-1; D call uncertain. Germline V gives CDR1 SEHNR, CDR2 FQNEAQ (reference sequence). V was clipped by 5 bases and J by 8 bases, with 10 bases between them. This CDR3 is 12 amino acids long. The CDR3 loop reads CASSLKGHEQFF. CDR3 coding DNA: TGTGCCAGCAGCCTTAAAGGGCATGAGCAGTTCTTC. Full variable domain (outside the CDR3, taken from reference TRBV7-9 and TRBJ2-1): DTGVSQNPRHKITKRGQNVTFRCDPISEHNRLYWYRQTLGQGPEFLTYFQNEAQLEKSRLLSDRFSAERPKGSFSTLEIQRTEQGDSAMYLCASSLKGHEQFFGPGTRLTVL.

Written as DNA, the CDR3 is TGTGCCAGCAGCCAAGGGGTCTCACCCCTCCACTTT. Translating gives CASSQGVSPLHF. The rearrangement uses TRBV6-5 and TRBJ1-6, with D perhaps matching TRBD1 (5 bases). Germline CDR1 and CDR2: MNHEY and SVGAGI. Trimming left V 6 bases short and J 10 bases short, with 10 bases between. The CDR3 totals 12 residues.